The 6 T cell receptor beta chains below all came from one sample that was sequenced in a study of molecular identifiers for immune sequencing clone quantification. TCRdb recomputed calls from the PCR reads with MiXCR, one row per CDR3 protein. The table records hundreds of thousands of distinct CDR3 sequences, less than 30% of them present only once. Source material: naive CD8+ T cells from blood, with Jurkat cell RNA spiked in. Subset defined: FACS-sorted CD8+CD4-CCR7+CD45RA+ naive T cells. The receptors here all came from a human donor in good health. Some libraries in this study had Jurkat cell RNA spiked in.

This clonotype was observed a few times. V usage is TRBV19 and J usage is TRBJ2-3, with a weak D call TRBD1 (5 bases). CDR1 LNHDA and CDR2 SQIVND come from the germline V gene (reference sequence). There are 16 residues in the CDR3. The ends were cut back, 4 bases at V and 0 bases at J, with 14 bases in the middle. The CDR3 nucleotides are TGTGCCAGTAGTAGCGTCAGGGCGACAAGCACAGATACGCAGTATTTT. As protein: CASSSVRATSTDTQYF.

In this sample, this clonotype turned up a few times. The rearrangement uses TRBV30 and TRBJ2-7; D may be TRBD2 (5 bases). This CDR3 spans 16 amino acids. Per germline, CDR1 GTSNPN and CDR2 SVGIG (reference sequence). V lost 0 bases, J lost 6 bases, and 21 bases lay in between. The CDR3: CAWSVGAGSLLREQYF. The DNA for the CDR3 is TGTGCCTGGAGTGTTGGTGCGGGCTCCCTCCTACGCGAGCAGTACTTC. The variable domain in full, completed from reference TRBV30 and TRBJ2-7, reads SQTIHQWPATLVQPVGSPLSLECTVEGTSNPNLYWYRQAAGRGLQLLFYSVGIGQISSEVPQNLSASRPQDRQFILSSKKLLLSDSGFYLCAWSVGAGSLLREQYFGPGTRLTVT.

The genes are TRBV6-2 or TRBV6-3 and TRBJ1-5; D is undetermined. CDR3 length: 13 residues. CDR1 is MNHEY, CDR2 SVGEGT, per germline. The germline V and J ends were trimmed by 5 bases and 7 bases, with 12 bases remaining between them. The CDR3: CASSTQTGQPQHF. DNA of the CDR3: TGTGCCAGCAGTACACAGACGGGGCAGCCCCAGCATTTT.

For this clonotype: Possible read error: a much larger clone is one base away. The rearrangement uses TRBV2 and TRBJ2-1; no reliable D call. In germline, CDR1 is SNHLY, CDR2 FYNNEI. CDR3 length equals 16 residues. The CDR3 spells CASSELSPSSYNERFF. CDR3 sequence (DNA): TGTGCCAGCAGTGAACTGAGCCCGAGCTCCTACAATGAGCGGTTCTTC.

The sample holds a few counts of this clonotype. The chain combines TRBV30 with TRBJ2-1; TRBD2 matches 12 bases. The trim removed 6 bases at V and 4 bases at J, leaving 7 bases unmatched. Germline CDR1 GTSNPN, CDR2 SVGIG (reference sequence). The CDR3 is made up of 15 amino acids. The CDR3 loop is CACQGLAGRYNEQFF. CDR3 bases: TGTGCCTGCCAAGGACTAGCGGGAAGATACAATGAGCAGTTCTTC.

This clonotype was seen many times. The CDR3 DNA reads as TGCAGCGTTGTTTCAGGGGGAACCGGGGAGCTGTTTTTT. It encodes CSVVSGGTGELFF. J is TRBJ2-2 and V is TRBV29-1; the match to TRBD1 covers 7 bases. Trimming at V came to 4 bases and at J to 5 bases, leaving 4 bases not matched to a gene. Germline V lookup: CDR1 SQVTM, CDR2 ANQGSEA. CDR3 length: 13 amino acids.